This T cell receptor (beta chain) was sequenced in a study of T cell responses to AZD1222 COVID-19 vaccine. Using immunoSEQ multiplex PCR, the repertoire was profiled, and TCRdb retains in-frame clones only, with some absent. This sample carries about 160,000 clones, roughly 91% of them seen once, and the ten largest clones take 1.4%. CDR1 and CDR2 from the germline V gene are SGHRS and YFSETQ. The V end was cut by 2 bases, the J end by 5 bases, with 13 bases between. The CDR3 runs to 14 residues. Overall study results and limits: Seropositive AZD1222 recipients at baseline numbered only five or six. Two AZD1222 doses significantly raised spike-specific TCR breadth and depth over controls. Among spike-specific TCRs, nearly half reportedly target unmutated variant regions. Sampled repertoires all dated from after the peak T cell response.

To note about this clone: The antigen remains undetermined.

The chain employs TRBV5-1 and TRBJ2-5; possibly TRBD2 for D (6 bases). The sample consisted of peripheral blood, taken on day 0 of AZD1222 vaccination. This clonotype originated in an adult in good health. The CDR3: CASSFTGVGETQYF. CDR3 DNA sequence: TGCGCCAGCAGCTTCACGGGAGTCGGGGAGACCCAGTACTTC. The full variable domain, completed using reference TRBV5-1 and TRBJ2-5, is KAGVTQTPRYLIKTRGQQVTLSCSPISGHRSVSWYQQTPGQGLQFLFEYFSETQRNKGNFPGRFSGRQFSNSRSEMNVSTLELGDSALYLCASSFTGVGETQYFGPGTRLLVL.